The T cell receptor beta chain described here comes from a study of T cells in Graves' hyperthyroidism and ophthalmopathy. Study overall: Specimen type is peripheral blood, collected at initial diagnosis prior to any treatment.

General study findings and limits: Also found in blood were most expanded thyroid clonotypes above 0.001. For ophthalmopathy, model prediction preceded onset by a median roughly 6.3 months.

Uncontrolled infection, other autoimmune disease, pregnancy or lactation excluded patients. Trimming cost V 4 bases and J 12 bases, with 15 bases left between them. This CDR3 has 12 residues. The germline CDR1 and CDR2 sequences are MDHEN and SYDVKM. This clonotype was recorded at least ten times. Its antigen is as yet unknown. TCR beta CDR3 regions were amplified from RNA. A first-round RT-PCR of the TCR CDR3 used the HTBI primer set. TCRdb analysed the multiplex PCR reads with MiXCR anew, one entry per CDR3 protein. The table lists roughly 360,000 distinct CDR3 sequences, roughly 14% of them singletons.

The sequence was collected from a man aged 30-40 years with Graves' hyperthyroidism that later progressed to Graves' ophthalmopathy. Specimen: blood. V is TRBV28 and J is TRBJ1-1, with D uncertain. The CDR3 protein is CASSYRWGYSFF. The CDR3 DNA sequence: TGTGCCAGCAGTTACCGTTGGGGATATTCTTTCTTT. The complete variable domain, with remaining parts taken from reference TRBV28 and TRBJ1-1, reads DVKVTQSSRYLVKRTGEKVFLECVQDMDHENMFWYRQDPGLGLRLIYFSYDVKMKEKGDIPEGYSVSREKKERFSLILESASTNQTSMYLCASSYRWGYSFFGQGTRLTVV.